What follows is one TCR beta chain and its context. This clone's antigen is unknown. It has no much larger one-base neighbor in the sample; base qualities were not kept. From the cysteine through the phenylalanine, the CDR3 covers 13 amino acids. Only the CDR3 DNA is retained, 39 bases long and in frame from the first base. The V end loses 8 bases and the J end loses 1 base, and a stretch of 8 bases separates them. Taken from the germline V gene, the CDR1 and CDR2 loops are MNHEY and SVGAGI. This sample stems from a study of shared clonotypes between healthy human individuals (dated by TCRdb to about 2020). At the level of the whole study: The cohort included three men and a couple of women between 18 and 49 years of age. Different laboratories and diverse techniques were used to prepare libraries and sequence TCR repertoires, to increase sequencing depth and limit assay-specific biases. For each donor, three plates each were used for CD4 naive and CD4 memory, two plates were used for CD8 naive, and one plate was used for CD8 memory. Between about 0.94 and 8.9 billion PBMCs per donor were obtained by leukapheresis. To estimate repertoire size and how much clonotype sharing occurs between individuals, the study deeply sequenced the blood TCR repertoires of five healthy adults.

TCR CDR3 regions were amplified from genomic DNA by multiplex PCR using the deep immunoSEQ assay. Genomic DNA extracted from each cell subset was distributed evenly over all wells of several immunoSEQ 96-well plates, and each plate served as one replicate. For sorted subsets, 150 to 250 ng genomic DNA, equal to 30,000 to 35,000 T cell genomes, was loaded into each replicate PCR. Purified libraries were quantified with a Qubit 3.0 fluorometer, sized on a Bioanalyzer 2100, and re-quantified with the KAPA Library Quantification kit. Every immunoSEQ 96-well plate was sequenced on a dedicated single-read 150-cycle Illumina NextSeq 550 flow cell. Turning to the authors' computational methods: Because the immunoSEQ output held only junctional sequences and lacked quality scores, the filtering could not match the filtering applied to full-length reads. Sequences were annotated with PyIR, a Python wrapper for IgBLAST v1.9, and V/J genes and CDR3 were assigned using IMGT germline references. Any read was removed if the V/J assignment was weak (E-value above 1e-6), the CDR3 was missing, or the read contained stop codons, out-of-frame junctions, or ambiguous translated residues. V3J clonotypes were defined by identical inferred V gene, J gene, and CDR3 amino acid sequence. Percentage overlap between repertoires was calculated by dividing the number of shared unique clonotypes by the size of the smaller repertoire. Richness of each repertoire was evaluated using RTK rarefaction, the Chao1 estimator, and Recon v2.1 estimates of unobserved clonotypes. Generation probabilities for all TCRbeta clonotypes obtained by the gDNA method from a handful of donors were computed using OLGA. Drawn from immuneACCESS, this table holds only the in-frame rearrangements with V and J called that TCRdb kept. Clones are partly lost; checked studies trace under half to an unresolved V gene and leave the rest unexplained. V and J calls and clone size are as listed in that table; D and trimming were resolved from the DNA. The sample has some 2,400,000 clones on record, more than 90% of them singletons. The top ten clonotypes cover approximately 0.13% of the sample.

Healthy HIV-negative adults with no recently reported acute infections or vaccinations were included as donors. All donors were Caucasian adults living in Nashville, Tennessee, USA. Magnetic negative selection was used to enrich CD4+ T cells, after which naive cells were positively selected on CD45RA and the negative fraction became the memory subset. Blood was collected by leukapheresis, and PBMCs were isolated by Ficoll-Histopaque density gradient centrifugation and then cryopreserved in liquid nitrogen vapor phase. Analytical flow cytometry was used to check the purity and quantity of every magnetically sorted T cell population. From each sorted fraction, genomic DNA was isolated and quantified by UV absorbance on a Nanodrop 2000c. Overall study outcomes, separate from this receptor: Rarefaction of sorted-subset datasets indicated incomplete sequencing despite the large sequencing depth. Compared with non-shared clonotypes, clonotypes shared by all four sorted-subset donors had higher generation probabilities. Sampling was restricted to blood, and TCR repertoires in tissue are likely to differ from TCR repertoires in blood. Larger estimated clonotype richness was generally found for naive subsets than for memory subsets. Across four donors, roughly 5% of naive CD4, approximately 3.5% of naive CD8, around 2.1% of memory CD4, and roughly 0.41% of memory CD8 clonotypes were shared. Pairwise subsampling led to the expectation that sequencing depth would affect the degree of clonotype sharing among donors. Because the study included a small number of donors, the genetic and exposure-history diversity represented was limited.

The sequence is built from TRBV6-5 and TRBJ2-2; 6 matching bases give a weak D call of TRBD1. This receptor was obtained from a man between 18 and 29 years old in good health. Specimen: naive CD4+ T cells sorted from blood. The intended sense of this specimen's cell subset or site label: CD45RA+ positively selected. The CDR3 is CASLGQNTGELFF. The DNA reads as follows: TGTGCCAGCTTGGGACAGAACACCGGGGAGCTGTTTTTT.